This T cell receptor (beta chain) was recorded in a study of T-cell memory formation after mild COVID-19. 5'RACE, which relied on constant-segment primers, yielded TCR alpha and TCR beta cDNA libraries carrying sample barcodes and UMIs. TCRdb re-derived calls from the 5' RACE reads in MiXCR, one entry per CDR3 protein. The data show about 360,000 distinct CDR3 sequences, roughly an eighth seen once. This clonotype was recorded many times. The antigen is not known. Study-wide points: Pre-infection memory showed some responding clones, and this suggested that cross-reactive memory joined. Of the contracting clones, CD4+ ones lay mainly in CM and EM, and CD8+ ones in EMRA.

J was trimmed by 5 bases and V by 5 bases; bases with no gene match: 10. This CDR3 spans 15 amino acids. In germline, CDR1 is SGHTA, CDR2 FQGNSA. This clonotype originated in a man in his late teens or twenties who had mild COVID-19 (a few samples of this study predate the infection). Cell type and time point are not known. V is TRBV7-2 and J is TRBJ2-5; 8 bases fit TRBD1. The source material was PBMCs or a T cell subset sorted from them (not recorded which). The CDR3 DNA follows: TGTGCCAGCAGCGCCCCGGACAGGGCGGGGGAGACCCAGTACTTC. Protein product: CASSAPDRAGETQYF.